These 11 T cell receptor beta chains share one sample of origin, sequenced in a study of cytomegalovirus exposure and HLA in healthy donors listed by TCRdb under 2017. Library creation used the immunoSEQ multiplex PCR assay. For the multiplex PCR, a mixture combining 60 forward primers for TCR Vbeta segments and 13 reverse primers for TCR Jbeta segments was used. The table was pulled from immuneACCESS by TCRdb, which kept in-frame rearrangements only. Such tables lose some clones; where checked, under half of the loss comes from unresolved V genes, and the rest has no known cause. The data table for this sample lists 90,000 to 120,000 clones. Clones ranked in the top ten supply under 0.7% of the sample. The sample consisted of PBMCs. The receptors stem from a middle-aged man in good health and CMV-seronegative.

V usage is TRBV18 and J usage is TRBJ2-1; 10 bases align to TRBD2. The CDR3 runs 14 residues. Germline V lookup: CDR1 KGHSH, CDR2 LQKENI. The V gene end was trimmed by 4 bases and the J gene end by 5 bases; junction bases not matched to a gene: 2. The CDR3 spells CASSQTSGDNEQFF. The CDR3 bases are TGTGCCAGCTCACAAACTAGCGGGGACAATGAGCAGTTCTTC.

V gene TRBV18 combines with J gene TRBJ1-1; D is unresolved. CDR3 size: 14 residues. V lost 5 bases, J lost 3 bases, and 13 bases lay in between. Looked up from germline, CDR1 is KGHSH and CDR2 is LQKENI. CDR3 bases: TGTGCCAGCTCAGTAGCGGGGTTGGACACTGAAGCTTTCTTT. Translated: CASSVAGLDTEAFF.

The chain links TRBV5-6 to TRBJ2-5, with 7 positions matching TRBD1. The V gene's germline CDR1 is SGHDT and CDR2 YYEEEE. The J segment lost 4 bases and the V segment lost 2 bases, leaving 2 bases of the junction unmatched. The CDR3 is 13 amino acids. The CDR3 nucleotides read TGTGCCAGCAGCTTAGGGGGCCGAGAGACCCAGTACTTC. Translating it yields CASSLGGRETQYF.

This chain joins TRBV6-5 and TRBJ2-7; TRBD1 is a possible D gene (7 bases). This CDR3 is 16 amino acids long. From germline, CDR1 is MNHEY and CDR2 SVGAGI. Trimming stripped 0 bases from V and 0 bases from J, with 12 bases between. The CDR3 sequence: CASSYSARGVSYEQYF. The CDR3 coding sequence is TGTGCCAGCAGTTACTCGGCCAGGGGGGTCTCCTACGAGCAGTACTTC.

This chain uses TRBV15 with TRBJ1-1, with 7 bases fitting TRBD1. The V gene's germline CDR1 is LNHNV and CDR2 YYDKDF (reference sequence). CDR3 length: 15 residues. V shed 1 base, J shed 1 base, and the junction held 3 bases outside the gene matches. CDR3 nucleotide sequence: TGTGCCACCAGCAGAGGAGACAGGGAGAACACTGAAGCTTTCTTT. This gives the protein CATSRGDRENTEAFF.

The chain recombines TRBV19 with TRBJ1-1; 8 nucleotides agree with TRBD1. The CDR3 totals 15 residues. CDR1 and CDR2 from the germline V gene are LNHDA and SQIVND (reference sequence). Trimming cost V 1 base and J 4 bases; bases outside gene matches: 5. CDR3 nucleotides: TGTGCCAGTAGTATAGGGACAGGGATGGGCACTGAAGCTTTCTTT. Protein: CASSIGTGMGTEAFF.

The CDR3 sequence is CASSQSWRTGAGTDTQYF. CDR3 nucleotides: TGCGCCAGCAGTCAATCTTGGAGGACAGGGGCTGGGACAGATACGCAGTATTTT. The chain is built from TRBV4-3 and TRBJ2-3, with TRBD1 matching over 9 bases. The germline CDR1 and CDR2 sequences are LGHNA and YSLEER. This CDR3 spans 18 amino acids. V lost 6 bases to trimming and J lost 3 bases; unmatched junction nucleotides: 16.

A word on this clone: The junction shows a germline mismatch at one end, possibly a read error. The chain is built from TRBV6-5 and TRBJ1-2; TRBD1 agrees at 7 bases. This CDR3 region has 13 residues. The germline CDR1 and CDR2 sequences are MNHEY and SVGAGI. The CDR3 nucleotides read TGTGCCAGCAGATTACAGGGGAACTATGGCTACTCCTTC. This encodes CASRLQGNYGYSF.

The V call is TRBV12-5, the J call TRBJ2-5; weak D call: TRBD2 (6 bases). V shed 0 bases and J shed 6 bases, with 20 bases lying between them. The CDR3 totals 17 residues. Per the germline V gene, CDR1 is LGHNT and CDR2 is FRNRAP. In nucleotides, the CDR3 is TGTGCTAGTGGTTTGGTACGGAGGGCCGACAGACCCAAGACCCAGTACTTC. Translated: CASGLVRRADRPKTQYF.

The rearrangement joins TRBV11-2 to TRBJ2-3, with 10 nucleotides matching TRBD1. Germline V gene data show CDR1 as SGHAT and CDR2 as FQNNGV. There are 17 residues in the CDR3. The trim removed 4 bases at V and 0 bases at J, leaving 7 bases unmatched. The CDR3: CASSSGQGPISTDTQYF. The CDR3, as DNA: TGTGCCAGCAGCTCGGGACAGGGGCCGATTAGCACAGATACGCAGTATTTT.

This rearrangement joins TRBV9 to TRBJ2-3; a possible D gene is TRBD2 (7 bases). V was trimmed by 0 bases and J by 4 bases, leaving 15 bases between them. The CDR3 contains 16 residues. From germline, CDR1 is SGDLS and CDR2 YYNGEE. The CDR3 here is CASSVAGGGRPDTQYF. CDR3 in DNA: TGTGCCAGCAGCGTAGCTGGGGGGGGCCGTCCAGATACGCAGTATTTT.